Listed here are 24 T cell receptor beta chains from one sample, sequenced in a study of early stage breast cancer tumors. Here immunoSEQ multiplex PCR was the method, and the copy in TCRdb shows in-frame clones only, minus some. Of about 5,100 clones listed, about 70% are singletons. The sequencing input was breast tumor tissue. These receptor sequences come from a person aged 55 to 75 with breast cancer.

This clone was seen just once. The CDR3 reads CAISEYEGSYTF. CDR3 bases: TGTGCCATCAGTGAGTATGAGGGGAGCTACACCTTC. This rearrangement joins TRBV10-3 to TRBJ1-2; TRBD1 is a possible D gene (5 bases). Trimming took off 1 base at V and 9 bases at J, with 9 bases between the two ends. Germline values: CDR1 ENHRY, CDR2 SYGVKD. The CDR3 totals 12 residues.

The chain joins TRBV7-2 to TRBJ1-5; D unresolved. The ends were cut back, 2 bases at V and 9 bases at J, with 11 bases in the middle. This CDR3 is built from 13 residues. In germline, CDR1 is SGHTA, CDR2 FQGNSA. CDR3 sequence reads: CASSLSREPPQHF. CDR3 sequence (DNA): TGTGCCAGCAGCTTATCACGAGAACCGCCCCAGCATTTT.

Here the CDR3 DNA reads TGTGCCAGCAGCGGGCAACTTGCTAGCGGTACGCAGTATTTT. Translating gives CASSGQLASGTQYF. This chain connects TRBV9 to TRBJ2-3; TRBD2 matches at 7 bases. The CDR3 sequence is 14 residues long. V was clipped by 3 bases and J by 8 bases; unmatched bases: 9. Looked up from germline, CDR1 is SGDLS and CDR2 is YYNGEE.

This chain links TRBV11-1 with TRBJ2-3, with TRBD2 matching over 14 bases. After removal of 5 bases from V and 3 bases from J, the junction contained 10 bases not matched to a gene. Germline CDR1 reads SGHAT; CDR2 reads FQDESV (reference sequence). The CDR3 has 18 residues. The CDR3 protein is CASSVGTSGGWGTDTQYF. As DNA, the CDR3 is TGTGCCAGCAGCGTCGGGACTAGCGGGGGTTGGGGAACAGATACGCAGTATTTT.

The chain combines TRBV6-4 with TRBJ2-2, with D unclear. This CDR3 has 14 amino acids. Germline loops: CDR1 MRHNA, CDR2 SNTAGT. Between the trimmed V and J ends, which lost 4 bases and 4 bases, there was a span of 10 bases. The chain's CDR3 is CASSASPGTGELFF. CDR3 bases: TGTGCCAGCAGTGCTTCGCCGGGCACCGGGGAGCTGTTTTTT.

The J gene is TRBJ1-5, the V gene TRBV15; D may be TRBD1 (6 bases). The CDR3 is made up of 14 amino acids. Deletions cut 4 bases from V and 7 bases from J, with 14 bases between. CDR1 LNHNV and CDR2 YYDKDF come from the germline V gene (reference sequence). CDR3 in amino acids: CATSTRETGQPQHF. CDR3 in DNA: TGTGCCACCAGCACCCGAGAGACAGGACAGCCCCAGCATTTT.

DNA of the CDR3: TGTGCCAGCACGCGGGGCTCGGGGGAGCAGTACTTC. Amino acids: CASTRGSGEQYF. This chain links TRBV11-1 with TRBJ2-7, with D possibly TRBD2 on 6 matching bases. V was cut by 7 bases and J by 7 bases, with 14 bases left in between. CDR1 is SGHAT, CDR2 FQDESV, per germline (reference sequence). The CDR3 extends over 12 amino acids.

The rearrangement joins TRBV9 to TRBJ2-3, with D perhaps TRBD2 (6 bases). The CDR3 sequence is 16 residues long. V was trimmed by 0 bases and J by 3 bases, leaving 14 bases between them. The germline V gene has CDR1 SGDLS and CDR2 YYNGEE. The CDR3 is CASSVVAQTRTDTQYF. The DNA for the CDR3 is TGTGCCAGCAGCGTAGTAGCTCAGACTAGAACAGATACGCAGTATTTT.

V gene TRBV30 combines with J gene TRBJ1-3; weak D call: TRBD1 (6 bases). Trimming removed 1 base from V and 6 bases from J, with 10 bases in between. The V gene's germline CDR1 is GTSNPN and CDR2 SVGIG (reference sequence). The CDR3 runs 13 residues. The CDR3 nucleotides are TGTGCCTGGAGTGGACAGGATGAAAACACCATATATTTT. Its translation: CAWSGQDENTIYF.

The chain couples TRBV30 to TRBJ2-7; TRBD2 aligns across 10 bases. The V gene's germline CDR1 is GTSNPN and CDR2 SVGIG (reference sequence). V shed 1 base and J 1 base; nucleotides not matched to a gene: 4. This CDR3 contains 15 residues. CDR3 nucleotide sequence: TGTGCCTGGAGTGCGGTAGCGGGGGGTTCCTACGAGCAGTACTTC. Translating gives CAWSAVAGGSYEQYF. The full variable domain, rest sourced from reference TRBV30 and TRBJ2-7, is SQTIHQWPATLVQPVGSPLSLECTVEGTSNPNLYWYRQAAGRGLQLLFYSVGIGQISSEVPQNLSASRPQDRQFILSSKKLLLSDSGFYLCAWSAVAGGSYEQYFGPGTRLTVT.

V usage is TRBV7-9 and J usage is TRBJ1-1; no clear D gene. Germline V gene sequence: CDR1 SEHNR, CDR2 FQNEAQ (reference sequence). The CDR3 consists of 14 residues. Trimming removed 4 bases at V and 4 bases at J, with 13 bases between. The CDR3 nucleotides are TGTGCCAGCAGCTGGACCGGATCGCCCACTGAAGCTTTCTTT. This codes for CASSWTGSPTEAFF.

The chain employs TRBV4-1 and TRBJ2-4; 7 bases align to TRBD1. The V segment lost 1 base and the J segment 6 bases; nucleotides outside the gene matches: 12. Germline V gene sequence: CDR1 MGHRA, CDR2 YSYEKL. The CDR3 totals 17 residues. The CDR3 DNA follows: TGCGCCAGCAGCCAAGCCGGACAGACAGGGCCCCTAAACATTCAGTACTTC. It is translated as CASSQAGQTGPLNIQYF.

The rearrangement links TRBV6-5 to TRBJ2-7; D unresolved. This CDR3 is built from 11 residues. Germline V gene data show CDR1 as MNHEY and CDR2 as SVGAGI. V lost 2 bases and J 6 bases, leaving 5 bases between the germline ends. As DNA, the CDR3 is TGTGCCAGCAGTTACGCCGCCGAGCAGTACTTC. This sequence encodes CASSYAAEQYF.

This chain uses TRBV16 with TRBJ2-1; no definite D call. This CDR3 has 11 amino acids. V gave up 3 bases and J gave up 12 bases, with 9 bases separating them. The germline V gene has CDR1 KGHSY and CDR2 FQNENV. Here the CDR3 DNA reads TGTGCCAGCAGCCACTCGGACCGGCAGTTCTTC. It translates to CASSHSDRQFF.

The chain carries TRBV9 and TRBJ2-5; TRBD1 matches 8 bases. Looked up from germline, CDR1 is SGDLS and CDR2 is YYNGEE. This CDR3 has 15 residues. Unmatched junction bases numbered 9, after V lost 4 bases and J lost 4 bases. Here the CDR3 DNA reads TGTGCCAGCAGCCCACAGGGGGTTCAGTTAGAGACCCAGTACTTC. Its protein product is CASSPQGVQLETQYF.

By share, this clone ranks as large (0.1 to 1%). The chain uses TRBV14 and TRBJ1-1; D is possibly TRBD1 (5 bases). V was shortened by 4 bases and J by 1 base, with 10 bases between the two germline ends. The CDR3 extends over 14 amino acids. CDR1 is SGHDN and CDR2 is FVKESK in the germline V gene. The CDR3 spells CASSLTGRNTEAFF. CDR3 DNA sequence: TGTGCCAGCAGCCTAACAGGCAGGAACACTGAAGCTTTCTTT.

The chain has TRBV27 and TRBJ1-1, with D possibly TRBD1 on 6 matching bases. Trimming pared 1 base from V and 4 bases from J, leaving 10 bases between. CDR3 length equals 14 residues. Germline V gene data show CDR1 as MNHEY and CDR2 as SMNVEV (reference sequence). The CDR3 reads CASSLLGASTEAFF. The CDR3 DNA reads TGTGCCAGCAGTTTATTGGGGGCTAGCACTGAAGCTTTCTTT.

This rearrangement joins TRBV5-8 to TRBJ2-7, with D perhaps TRBD1 (6 bases). Trimming pared 4 bases from V and 0 bases from J, leaving 14 bases between. This CDR3 contains 15 residues. Looked up from germline, CDR1 is SGHTS and CDR2 is YDEGEE. CDR3 DNA: TGTGCCAGCAGCGCGCACAGGGTCCACTCCTACGAGCAGTACTTC. It translates to CASSAHRVHSYEQYF. Based on the CDR3 plus reference TRBV5-8 and TRBJ2-7, the full variable domain is EAGVTQSPTHLIKTRGQQATLRCSPISGHTSVYWYQQALGLGLQFLLWYDEGEERNRGNFPPRFSGRQFPNYSSELNVNALELEDSALYLCASSAHRVHSYEQYFGPGTRLTVT.

This chain connects TRBV11-2 to TRBJ2-1, with D possibly being TRBD2 (6 bases). V was clipped by 1 base and J by 7 bases, with 11 bases between them. The CDR3 contains 14 residues. CDR1 SGHAT and CDR2 FQNNGV come from the germline V gene. CDR3 sequence reads: CASSLAGDLNEQFF. The CDR3 region has the DNA TGTGCCAGCAGCTTAGCGGGGGATTTAAATGAGCAGTTCTTC.

The chain employs TRBV9 and TRBJ2-3; tentatively, D is TRBD2 (7 bases). Per germline, CDR1 SGDLS and CDR2 YYNGEE. The CDR3 is made up of 16 amino acids. Between the trimmed V and J ends, which lost 0 bases and 2 bases, there was a span of 13 bases. CDR3 coding DNA: TGTGCCAGCAGCGTAGCGGCGGGGGCCAACACAGATACGCAGTATTTT. Translating gives CASSVAAGANTDTQYF.

The rearrangement uses TRBV5-4 and TRBJ2-6; D is undetermined. The V and J ends lost 0 bases and 4 bases respectively, with 2 bases between them. This CDR3 has 13 amino acids. Germline V lookup: CDR1 SGHNT, CDR2 YYREEE (reference sequence). The CDR3 nucleotides are TGTGCCAGCAGCTTGGACGGGGCCAACGTCCTGACTTTC. It yields the protein CASSLDGANVLTF. Supplemented by reference TRBV5-4 and TRBJ2-6, the full variable domain reads ETGVTQSPTHLIKTRGQQVTLRCSSQSGHNTVSWYQQALGQGPQFIFQYYREEENGRGNFPPRFSGLQFPNYSSELNVNALELDDSALYLCASSLDGANVLTFGAGSRLTVL.

The J gene is TRBJ2-1, the V gene TRBV6-1; D possibly matches TRBD1 or TRBD2 (5 bases each). Trimming stripped 8 bases from V and 4 bases from J, with 12 bases between. Germline values: CDR1 MNHNS, CDR2 SASEGT. This CDR3 is 13 amino acids long. CDR3 bases: TGTGCCAGCGATACTGGGACGTACAATGAGCAGTTCTTC. Protein product: CASDTGTYNEQFF.

The chain links TRBV9 to TRBJ2-2; D is tentatively TRBD1 or TRBD2 (5 bases each). Looked up from germline, CDR1 is SGDLS and CDR2 is YYNGEE. CDR3 size: 16 residues. Trimming pared 4 bases from V and 2 bases from J, leaving 15 bases between. CDR3 region: CASSSREGLNTGELFF. The CDR3 coding sequence is TGTGCCAGCAGCTCCCGTGAGGGGCTTAACACCGGGGAGCTGTTTTTT. The complete variable domain, with remaining parts taken from reference TRBV9 and TRBJ2-2, reads DSGVTQTPKHLITATGQRVTLRCSPRSGDLSVYWYQQSLDQGLQFLIQYYNGEERAKGNILERFSAQQFPDLHSELNLSSLELGDSALYFCASSSREGLNTGELFFGEGSRLTVL.

The chain uses TRBV28 and TRBJ2-7, with 8 bases lining up with TRBD1. Germline V gene lookup returns CDR1 MDHEN and CDR2 SYDVKM. Trimming took 5 bases from V and 5 from J; bases not matched to a gene: 8. This CDR3 has 14 amino acids. The CDR3 here is CASSPLGDRHEQYF. For the CDR3, the DNA is TGTGCCAGCAGTCCTTTGGGGGACAGGCACGAGCAGTACTTC. Full variable domain (remainder filled in from reference TRBV28 and TRBJ2-7): DVKVTQSSRYLVKRTGEKVFLECVQDMDHENMFWYRQDPGLGLRLIYFSYDVKMKEKGDIPEGYSVSREKKERFSLILESASTNQTSMYLCASSPLGDRHEQYFGPGTRLTVT.